This TCR beta chain was profiled in a study of shared clonotypes between healthy human individuals. Regarding the study as a whole: The study found about 5% of naive CD4 clonotypes shared across four donors.

Looked up from germline, CDR1 is SGHAT and CDR2 is FQNNGV. The CDR3 consists of 18 residues. The J segment lost 5 bases and the V segment lost 3 bases, leaving 16 bases of the junction unmatched. The donors, all of them Caucasian adults, lived in Nashville, Tennessee. On this clone itself: Its antigen is not known.

In the original processing: Junction-only immunoSEQ sequences carried no quality scores, so filtering differed. Clones were read by immunoSEQ multiplex PCR, and TCRdb kept only the in-frame ones, dropping some. From that table come the V and J calls and clone size; the DNA was used to work out D and trimming. Here the sample spans millions of clones, 90% to 95% being singletons. The clonotype was recovered from a man between 18 and 29 years old in good health. The V call is TRBV11-2, the J call TRBJ2-3, with TRBD2 identical over 8 bases. Sequencing was performed on naive CD4+ T cells sorted from blood. Described subset: CD45RA+ positively selected. The CDR3 sequence is CASSLSSYRGGGKDTQYF. CDR3 coding DNA: TGTGCCAGCAGCTTGAGCTCATACCGGGGGGGCGGAAAAGATACGCAGTATTTT.